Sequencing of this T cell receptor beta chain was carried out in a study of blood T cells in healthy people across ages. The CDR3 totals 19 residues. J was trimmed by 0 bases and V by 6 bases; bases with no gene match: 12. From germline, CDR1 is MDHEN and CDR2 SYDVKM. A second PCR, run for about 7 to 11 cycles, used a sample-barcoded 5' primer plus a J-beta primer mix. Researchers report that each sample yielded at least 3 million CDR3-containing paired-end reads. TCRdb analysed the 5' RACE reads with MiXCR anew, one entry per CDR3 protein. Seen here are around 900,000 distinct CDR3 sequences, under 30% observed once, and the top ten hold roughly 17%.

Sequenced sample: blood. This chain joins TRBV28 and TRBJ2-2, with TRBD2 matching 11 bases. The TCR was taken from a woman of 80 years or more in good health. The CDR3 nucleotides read TGTGCCAGCAGGTGGCGGGCTAGCGGGGGGAACCCGAACACCGGGGAGCTGTTTTTT. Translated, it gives CASRWRASGGNPNTGELFF.